The 23 T cell receptor beta chains in this list originate from one sample, sequenced in a study of T cells in Graves' hyperthyroidism and ophthalmopathy. Amplified TCR beta CDR3 regions came from RNA transcripts. During a first-round RT-PCR of the TCR CDR3, the HTBI primer set was used. TCRdb recomputed calls from the multiplex PCR reads with MiXCR, one row per CDR3 protein. In the table there are 600,000 or so distinct CDR3 sequences, about 45% of which are singletons. The specimen was peripheral blood or thyroid tissue (not recorded which). The source of these receptors is a woman aged 18-29 years with Graves' hyperthyroidism.

This clonotype has more than one count but fewer than ten. The chain couples TRBV10-1 to TRBJ2-7; 10 bases match TRBD2. CDR1 is WNHNN and CDR2 is SYGVQD in the germline V gene (reference sequence). Losses at the gene ends were 6 bases for V and 6 bases for J; bases not matched to a gene: 5. This CDR3 spans 13 amino acids. The CDR3 loop reads CASSALAGTEQYF. The DNA of the CDR3 is TGCGCCAGCAGCGCACTAGCGGGAACCGAGCAGTACTTC.

The rearrangement links TRBV29-1 to TRBJ1-2; TRBD1 matches at 9 bases. The CDR3 totals 13 residues. CDR1 and CDR2 from the germline V gene are SQVTM and ANQGSEA. For the CDR3, the DNA is TGCAGTTTGTGGACAGGGGATAACTATGGCTACACCTTC. As protein: CSLWTGDNYGYTF.

In its sample, this clonotype was seen a few times. V usage is TRBV7-2 and J usage is TRBJ1-5; D unclear. Trimming removed 3 bases from V and 2 bases from J, with 8 bases in between. Germline CDR1 is SGHTA and CDR2 is FQGNSA. The CDR3 length is 14 residues. The CDR3 DNA is TGTGCCAGCAGCTTTTTGCACCGCAATCAGCCCCAGCATTTT. This encodes CASSFLHRNQPQHF.

This clonotype was recorded once. The V gene is TRBV7-6, the J gene TRBJ2-7; possible D gene TRBD2, 6 bases. V dropped 6 bases and J dropped 0 bases, with 15 bases sitting between them. Germline lookup yields CDR1 SGHVS and CDR2 FNYEAQ. CDR3 length equals 15 residues. DNA for the CDR3: TGTGCCAGCAGTCCCTCGTCTAGCGCCTCCTACGAGCAGTACTTC. It specifies CASSPSSSASYEQYF.

The V and J genes are TRBV6-5 and TRBJ1-5; 7 bases agree with TRBD1. V was clipped by 4 bases and J by 1 base; unmatched bases: 4. This CDR3 is built from 15 residues. The germline V gene encodes CDR1 MNHEY and CDR2 SVGAGI. The CDR3 DNA is TGTGCCAGCAGTTTAAAGGGACAGAGCAATCAGCCCCAGCATTTT. It is translated as CASSLKGQSNQPQHF.

This clonotype came up many times. This chain connects TRBV15 to TRBJ1-1; the D is unclear. CDR3 length: 13 residues. From germline, CDR1 is LNHNV and CDR2 YYDKDF (reference sequence). Trimming stripped 0 bases from V and 9 bases from J, with 11 bases between. CDR3 nucleotides: TGTGCCACCAGCAGAGAATCGAGGGTTAAAGCTTTCTTT. It yields the protein CATSRESRVKAFF.

This clonotype has at least ten counts. This rearrangement joins TRBV20-1 to TRBJ1-2; D is uncertain. This CDR3 is 13 amino acids long. Trimming stripped 3 bases from V and 2 bases from J, with 10 bases between. Germline V gene sequence: CDR1 DFQATT, CDR2 SNEGSKA (reference sequence). CDR3 coding DNA: TGCAGTGCTAGCGAGTCCCGAAACTATGGCTACACCTTC. Amino acids: CSASESRNYGYTF.

This chain uses TRBV20-1 with TRBJ2-7, with a weak D call TRBD2 (5 bases). The CDR3 is 14 amino acids. V lost 3 bases and J 4 bases, leaving 16 bases between the germline ends. The germline gives CDR1 DFQATT, CDR2 SNEGSKA (reference sequence). CDR3 coding DNA: TGCAGTGCTAGTCTAGTAGGGAGTAGATACGAGCAGTACTTC. As protein: CSASLVGSRYEQYF.

The genes are TRBV11-2 and TRBJ2-2, with D unclear. The V end lost 5 bases, the J end lost 3 bases, and 16 bases lay between the germline ends. In germline, CDR1 is SGHAT, CDR2 FQNNGV. The CDR3 is 16 residues long. The CDR3 sequence: CASSPWTTLDTGELFF. The CDR3 nucleotides are TGTGCCAGCAGCCCCTGGACCACCCTCGACACCGGGGAGCTGTTTTTT. The whole variable domain, remainder taken from reference TRBV11-2 and TRBJ2-2, is EAGVAQSPRYKIIEKRQSVAFWCNPISGHATLYWYQQILGQGPKLLIQFQNNGVVDDSQLPKDRFSAERLKGVDSTLKIQPAKLEDSAVYLCASSPWTTLDTGELFFGEGSRLTVL.

In this sample, this clonotype turned up once. The V call is TRBV20-1, the J call TRBJ1-1; D call uncertain. Deletions cut 1 base from V and 1 base from J, with 16 bases between. CDR1 is DFQATT and CDR2 is SNEGSKA in the germline V gene (reference sequence). This CDR3 is built from 16 residues. CDR3 sequence (DNA): TGCAGTGCTAGAGTGAGTATTAGGGTGACGAACACTGAAGCTTTCTTT. Its protein is CSARVSIRVTNTEAFF.

CDR3: CASSIAWGLAVNRTTGELFF. The DNA for the CDR3 is TGTGCCAGTAGTATAGCGTGGGGACTAGCGGTAAATCGTACAACCGGGGAGCTGTTTTTT. The rearrangement links TRBV19 to TRBJ2-2, with 11 bases identical to TRBD2. J was trimmed by 5 bases and V by 1 base; bases with no gene match: 15. This CDR3 contains 20 residues. The germline V gene has CDR1 LNHDA and CDR2 SQIVND (reference sequence).

This clonotype has more than one count but fewer than ten. V usage is TRBV29-1 and J usage is TRBJ2-3; 10 positions match TRBD2. This CDR3 is 13 amino acids long. Germline V gene lookup returns CDR1 SQVTM and CDR2 ANQGSEA. Losses at the gene ends were 4 bases for V and 3 bases for J; bases not matched to a gene: 1. DNA of the CDR3: TGCAGCGTTGGTAGCGGGAGGACAGATACGCAGTATTTT. Protein: CSVGSGRTDTQYF.

This clonotype was seen a few times. This chain connects TRBV10-3 to TRBJ1-5; 12 bases align to TRBD1. CDR1 and CDR2 from the germline V gene are ENHRY and SYGVKD. The V and J ends lost 5 bases and 7 bases, in that order; junction bases with no gene match: 9. The CDR3 sequence is 16 residues long. CDR3 sequence: CAISSRDRGHRQPQHF. The DNA for the CDR3 is TGTGCCATCAGTTCCCGGGACAGGGGGCATCGACAGCCCCAGCATTTT.

The table lists this clonotype with a few counts. This chain connects TRBV20-1 to TRBJ2-2; D possibly corresponds to TRBD2 (5 bases). V was pared by 2 bases and J by 7 bases, with 8 bases between. CDR1 and CDR2 (germline): DFQATT, SNEGSKA (reference sequence). CDR3 length: 12 residues. The CDR3 is CSARRGIGELFF. For the CDR3, the DNA is TGCAGTGCTAGAAGAGGGATCGGGGAGCTGTTTTTT.

At least ten counts were recorded for this clonotype. The CDR3 region is CSVAERGLGGYTF. The CDR3 nucleotides read TGCAGCGTTGCGGAACGGGGACTGGGTGGCTACACCTTC. V gene TRBV29-1 combines with J gene TRBJ1-2, with D tentatively TRBD1 (5 bases). V lost 4 bases and J lost 7, with 16 bases in between. Germline V lookup: CDR1 SQVTM, CDR2 ANQGSEA. There are 13 residues in the CDR3.

The chain has TRBV7-2 and TRBJ1-5, with D tentatively TRBD1 (6 bases). The CDR3 is 16 residues long. The germline gives CDR1 SGHTA, CDR2 FQGNSA. V was cut by 1 base and J by 3 bases, with 13 bases left in between. The CDR3 DNA reads TGTGCCAGCAGCTTAGGAAGAGGGGGGGCCAATCAGCCCCAGCATTTT. Amino acids: CASSLGRGGANQPQHF.

The chain couples TRBV13 to TRBJ1-5; TRBD1 agrees at 9 bases. The CDR3 runs to 14 residues. The V gene end was trimmed by 5 bases and the J gene end by 7 bases; junction bases not matched to a gene: 6. Germline-derived CDR1 and CDR2 are PRHDT and FYEKMQ (reference sequence). The CDR3: CASSTGGAGQPQHF. The CDR3 DNA follows: TGTGCCAGCAGCACAGGGGGCGCGGGGCAGCCCCAGCATTTT. The variable domain in full, with the rest retrieved from reference TRBV13 and TRBJ1-5, is AAGVIQSPRHLIKEKRETATLKCYPIPRHDTVYWYQQGPGQDPQFLISFYEKMQSDKGSIPDRFSAQQFSDYHSELNMSSLELGDSALYFCASSTGGAGQPQHFGDGTRLSIL.

J is TRBJ1-2 and V is TRBV20-1, with D possibly being TRBD1 (5 bases). Trimming took 5 bases from V and 8 from J, leaving 18 bases between them. The CDR3 is 13 amino acids. Germline lookup yields CDR1 DFQATT and CDR2 SNEGSKA (reference sequence). CDR3 sequence reads: CSAEGTTIRGYTF. CDR3 DNA: TGCAGTGCTGAAGGGACCACCATCCGCGGCTACACCTTC.

This chain links TRBV20-1 with TRBJ1-2, with a weak D call TRBD1 (5 bases). Trimming took off 3 bases at V and 3 bases at J, with 11 bases between the two ends. The CDR3 loop spans 13 amino acids. The germline V gene encodes CDR1 DFQATT and CDR2 SNEGSKA (reference sequence). For the CDR3, the DNA is TGCAGTGCTAGGACACAGGACCACTATGGCTACACCTTC. It is translated as CSARTQDHYGYTF.

The chain uses TRBV24-1 and TRBJ2-7; 8 bases map to TRBD2. Trimming at V came to 9 bases and at J to 0 bases, leaving 3 bases not matched to a gene. This CDR3 spans 13 amino acids. Germline CDR1 KGHDR, CDR2 SFDVKD. CDR3 bases: TGTGCCACCTTAACTAGCGGCTCCTACGAGCAGTACTTC. The encoded protein is CATLTSGSYEQYF.

The V and J genes are TRBV25-1 and TRBJ1-2, with 7 positions matching TRBD1. Per the germline V gene, CDR1 is MGHDK and CDR2 is SYGVNS. J gave up 8 bases and V 4 bases, and 16 bases lay outside the gene matches. The CDR3 is 16 amino acids. The CDR3 coding sequence is TGTGCCAGCAGTGCTACCTTTTCGACAGGGAGAGGCGGCTACACCTTC. It specifies CASSATFSTGRGGYTF.

This chain connects TRBV2 to TRBJ1-4; 7 positions match TRBD1. Trimming removed 1 base from V and 7 bases from J; junction bases left unmatched: 3. In germline, CDR1 is SNHLY, CDR2 FYNNEI. The CDR3 extends over 14 amino acids. CDR3 bases: TGTGCCAGCAGTGAAGGGACAGGTGCTGAAAAACTGTTTTTT. Translated, it gives CASSEGTGAEKLFF.

The chain has TRBV7-2 and TRBJ1-1; weak D call: TRBD1 (6 bases). V was trimmed by 5 bases and J by 4 bases, leaving 14 bases between them. Per germline, CDR1 SGHTA and CDR2 FQGNSA. This CDR3 region has 14 residues. The CDR3 DNA is TGTGCCAGCAGCGACAGGACCGTGAGCACTGAAGCTTTCTTT. This sequence encodes CASSDRTVSTEAFF. The full variable domain, rest sourced from reference TRBV7-2 and TRBJ1-1, is GAGVSQSPSNKVTEKGKDVELRCDPISGHTALYWYRQSLGQGLEFLIYFQGNSAPDKSGLPSDRFSAERTGGSVSTLTIQRTQQEDSAVYLCASSDRTVSTEAFFGQGTRLTVV.